This T cell receptor beta chain was sequenced in a study of cytotoxic CD8 clonotypes in ibrutinib-treated CLL. V lost 3 bases, J lost 5 bases, and 14 bases lay in between. The CDR3 loop spans 14 amino acids. Germline loops: CDR1 SGHRS, CDR2 YFSETQ. Findings and limits, study-wide: At baseline, clonality was higher than in age-matched healthy donors and correlated with CD8+ counts. Public clonotypes were uncommon and contracted or stayed stable on treatment.

About this clone: What it binds is unknown.

Measured with immunoSEQ multiplex PCR; TCRdb has only the in-frame clones, and not every one. The sample has nearly 300,000 clones, 70% to 80% seen once; the top ten hold about 5.7%. The chain joins TRBV5-1 to TRBJ1-1; D may be TRBD1 (6 bases). Sequenced here: PBMCs, sampled at disease progression, from a patient treated with ibrutinib. The receptor's source is a human donor with chronic lymphocytic leukemia. This CDR3 is CASSSQQGFTEAFF. The CDR3 coding sequence is TGCGCCAGCAGCTCCCAGCAGGGGTTTACTGAAGCTTTCTTT.